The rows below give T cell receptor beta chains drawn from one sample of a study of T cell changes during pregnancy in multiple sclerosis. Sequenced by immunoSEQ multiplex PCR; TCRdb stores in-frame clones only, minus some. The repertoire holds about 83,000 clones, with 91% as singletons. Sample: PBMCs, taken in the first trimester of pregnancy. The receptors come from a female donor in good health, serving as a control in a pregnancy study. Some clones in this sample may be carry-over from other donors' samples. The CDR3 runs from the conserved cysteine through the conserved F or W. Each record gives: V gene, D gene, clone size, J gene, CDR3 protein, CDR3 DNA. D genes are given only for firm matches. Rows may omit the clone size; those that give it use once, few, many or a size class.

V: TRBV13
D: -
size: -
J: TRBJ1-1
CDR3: CASSLVGGGTEAFF
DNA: TGTGCCAGCAGCTTAGTGGGTGGCGGCACTGAAGCTTTCTTT

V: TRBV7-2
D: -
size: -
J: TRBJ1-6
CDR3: CASSPEGFSPLHF
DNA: TGTGCCAGCAGCCCTGAGGGATTTTCACCCCTCCACTTT

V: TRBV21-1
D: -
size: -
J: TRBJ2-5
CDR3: CASSTTGAETQYF
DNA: TGTGCCAGCAGCACAACAGGGGCGGAGACCCAGTACTTC

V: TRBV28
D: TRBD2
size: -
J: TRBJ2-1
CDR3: CASSLPGSGQYNEQFF
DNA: TGTGCCAGCAGTTTGCCAGGTAGCGGGCAGTACAATGAGCAGTTCTTC

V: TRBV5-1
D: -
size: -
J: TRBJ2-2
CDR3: CASSRTTGKNAGELFF
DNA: TGCGCCAGCAGCCGAACGACCGGGAAGAACGCCGGGGAGCTGTTTTTT

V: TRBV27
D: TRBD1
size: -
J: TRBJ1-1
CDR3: CASRLDQGAAEAFF
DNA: TGTGCCAGCAGGCTTGACCAGGGGGCTGCTGAAGCTTTCTTT

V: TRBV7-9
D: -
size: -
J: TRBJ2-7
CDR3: CASSLGLAGQTYEQYF
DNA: TGTGCCAGCAGCTTAGGGTTGGCAGGGCAAACCTACGAGCAGTACTTC

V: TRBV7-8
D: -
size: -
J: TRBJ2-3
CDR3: CASSSTLAVRTDTQYF
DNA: TGTGCCAGCAGCTCTACCTTAGCGGTTCGCACAGATACGCAGTATTTT

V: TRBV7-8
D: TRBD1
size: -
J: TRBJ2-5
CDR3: CASSFPRGSWETQYF
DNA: TGTGCCAGCAGCTTCCCCAGGGGGAGTTGGGAGACCCAGTACTTC

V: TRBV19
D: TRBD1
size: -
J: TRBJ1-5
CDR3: CASSIRDSDQPQHF
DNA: TGTGCCAGTAGTATCCGGGACAGTGATCAGCCCCAGCATTTT

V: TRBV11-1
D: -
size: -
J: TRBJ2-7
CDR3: CASSQIPDEQYF
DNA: TGTGCCAGCAGCCAAATCCCGGACGAGCAGTACTTC

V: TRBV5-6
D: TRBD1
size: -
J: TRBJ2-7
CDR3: CASSSGTAHSYEQYF
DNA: TGTGCCAGCAGCTCGGGGACAGCGCACTCCTACGAGCAGTACTTC

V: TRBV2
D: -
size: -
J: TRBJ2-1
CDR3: CASSGGYEQFF
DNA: TGTGCCAGCAGTGGGGGCTATGAGCAGTTCTTC

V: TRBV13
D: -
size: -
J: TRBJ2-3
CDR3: CASSLPGGLGPQYF
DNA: TGTGCCAGCAGCTTACCCGGAGGACTCGGGCCGCAGTATTTT

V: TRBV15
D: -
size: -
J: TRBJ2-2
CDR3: CATSRDPWGETGELFF
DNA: TGTGCCACCAGCAGAGATCCATGGGGGGAAACCGGGGAGCTGTTTTTT

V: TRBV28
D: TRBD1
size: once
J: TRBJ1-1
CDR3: CASSLWGGQGVLNTEAFF
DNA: TGTGCCAGCAGTTTATGGGGGGGACAGGGGGTTTTGAACACTGAAGCTTTCTTT

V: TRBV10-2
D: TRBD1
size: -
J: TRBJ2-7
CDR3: CASSEGTAYEQYF
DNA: TGCGCCAGCAGTGAAGGGACAGCCTACGAGCAGTACTTC

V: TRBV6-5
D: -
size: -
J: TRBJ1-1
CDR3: CASSYRLQGYTEAFF
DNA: TGTGCCAGCAGTTACCGATTACAGGGATACACTGAAGCTTTCTTT

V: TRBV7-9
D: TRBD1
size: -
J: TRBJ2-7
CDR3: CASSYRGTYEQYF
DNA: TGTGCCAGCAGCTACAGGGGTACCTACGAGCAGTACTTC

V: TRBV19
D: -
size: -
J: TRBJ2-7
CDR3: CAKNNLEQYF
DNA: TGTGCCAAAAACAACCTCGAGCAGTACTTC

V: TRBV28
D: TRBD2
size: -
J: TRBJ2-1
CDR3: CASSLAGGPGEQFF
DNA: TGTGCCAGCAGTCTAGCGGGAGGGCCCGGTGAGCAGTTCTTC

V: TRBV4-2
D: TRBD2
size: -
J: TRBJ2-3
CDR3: CASSQVKTSGPDTQYF
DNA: TGTGCCAGCAGCCAAGTAAAGACTAGCGGTCCAGATACGCAGTATTTT

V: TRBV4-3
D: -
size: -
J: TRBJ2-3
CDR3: CASSQDEATDTQYF
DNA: TGCGCCAGCAGCCAAGACGAGGCTACAGATACGCAGTATTTT

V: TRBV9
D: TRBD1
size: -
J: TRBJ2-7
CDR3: CASSETGTGTYEQYF
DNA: TGTGCCAGCAGCGAGACCGGGACAGGGACCTACGAGCAGTACTTC

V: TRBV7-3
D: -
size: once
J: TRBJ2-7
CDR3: CASSLRRVWYEQYF
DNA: TGTGCCAGCAGCTTAAGACGGGTTTGGTACGAGCAGTACTTC

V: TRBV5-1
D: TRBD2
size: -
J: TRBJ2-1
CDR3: CASHHEAGGMNEQFF
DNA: TGCGCCAGTCACCATGAAGCGGGAGGTATGAATGAGCAGTTCTTC

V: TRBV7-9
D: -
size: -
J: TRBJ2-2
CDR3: CASSPPLGGELFF
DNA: TGTGCCAGCAGCCCCCCCCTAGGAGGGGAGCTGTTTTTT

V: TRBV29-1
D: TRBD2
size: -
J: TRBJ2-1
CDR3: CSAKGWVAGSSYNEQFF
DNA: TGCAGCGCCAAGGGGTGGGTAGCGGGGAGCTCCTACAATGAGCAGTTCTTC

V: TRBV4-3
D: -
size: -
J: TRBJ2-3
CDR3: CASSQDSPGVGDTQYF
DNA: TGCGCCAGCAGCCAAGATTCCCCGGGAGTAGGGGATACGCAGTATTTT

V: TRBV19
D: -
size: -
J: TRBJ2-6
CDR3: CASSAQISGANVLTF
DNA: TGTGCCAGTAGTGCACAAATCTCTGGGGCCAACGTCCTGACTTTC

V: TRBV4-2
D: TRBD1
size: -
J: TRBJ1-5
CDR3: CASSQSDRGGQPQHF
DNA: TGTGCCAGCAGCCAATCTGACAGGGGCGGTCAGCCCCAGCATTTT

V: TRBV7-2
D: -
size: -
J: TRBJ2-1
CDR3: CASSLGSSSSDEQFF
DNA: TGTGCCAGCAGCTTAGGTTCGAGCTCCTCCGATGAGCAGTTCTTC

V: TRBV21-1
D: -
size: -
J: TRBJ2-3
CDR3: CASSKPNGTGGTDTQYF
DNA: TGTGCCAGCAGCAAACCCAATGGGACAGGGGGCACAGATACGCAGTATTTT

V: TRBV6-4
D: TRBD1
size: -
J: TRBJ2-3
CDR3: CASSEGQGADTQYF
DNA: TGTGCCAGCAGTGAGGGTCAGGGGGCGGATACGCAGTATTTT

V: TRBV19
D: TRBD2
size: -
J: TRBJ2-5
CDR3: CASSITGTSLETQYF
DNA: TGTGCCAGTAGTATAACCGGGACTAGCTTGGAGACCCAGTACTTC

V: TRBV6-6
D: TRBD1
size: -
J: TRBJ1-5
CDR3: CASKVRTGGGQPQHF
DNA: TGTGCCAGCAAGGTCCGGACAGGGGGGGGTCAGCCCCAGCATTTT

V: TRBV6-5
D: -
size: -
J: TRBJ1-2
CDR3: CASIDGLDGYTF
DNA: TGTGCCAGCATTGACGGACTGGATGGCTACACCTTC

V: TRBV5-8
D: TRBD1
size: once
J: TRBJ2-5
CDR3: CASSLGGTEETQYF
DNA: TGTGCCAGCAGCTTGGGGGGGACAGAAGAGACCCAGTACTTC

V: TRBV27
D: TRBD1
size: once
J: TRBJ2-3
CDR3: CASSTDRRPSTDTQYF
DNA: TGTGCCAGCAGTACGGACAGGAGACCTAGCACAGATACGCAGTATTTT

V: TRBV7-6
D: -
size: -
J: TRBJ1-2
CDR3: CASSLEVRGAGNYGYTF
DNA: TGTGCCAGCAGCTTAGAAGTCCGGGGGGCGGGCAACTATGGCTACACCTTC

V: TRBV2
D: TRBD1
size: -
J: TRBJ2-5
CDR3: CASRRDRVETWEYF
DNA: TGTGCCAGCAGGAGAGACAGGGTGGAAACTTGGGAGTACTTC

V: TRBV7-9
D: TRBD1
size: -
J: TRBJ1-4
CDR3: CASSRTGGKEKLFF
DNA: TGTGCCAGCAGCCGGACAGGGGGGAAAGAAAAACTGTTTTTT

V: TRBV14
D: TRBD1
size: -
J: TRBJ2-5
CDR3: CASSLHRGQRETQYF
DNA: TGTGCCAGCAGCCTACACAGGGGGCAGCGAGAGACCCAGTACTTC

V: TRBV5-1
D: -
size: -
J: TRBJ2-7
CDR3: CASSLTDSYEQYF
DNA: TGCGCCAGCAGCTTGACTGACTCCTACGAGCAGTACTTC

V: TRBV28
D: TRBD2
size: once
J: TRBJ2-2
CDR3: CASSPSLAGGRYSNTGELFF
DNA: TGTGCCAGCAGCCCTTCACTAGCGGGGGGCCGATATTCGAACACCGGGGAGCTGTTTTTT

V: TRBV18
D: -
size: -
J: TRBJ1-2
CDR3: CASSPRAQYGYTF
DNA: TGTGCCAGCTCACCACGGGCACAGTATGGCTACACCTTC

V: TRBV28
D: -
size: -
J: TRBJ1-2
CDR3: CASSPSPANYGYTF
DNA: TGTGCCAGCAGTCCCTCGCCAGCTAACTATGGCTACACCTTC

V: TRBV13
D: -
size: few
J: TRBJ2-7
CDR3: CASSLAGEFHEQYF
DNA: TGTGCCAGCAGCTTAGCGGGAGAATTCCACGAGCAGTACTTC

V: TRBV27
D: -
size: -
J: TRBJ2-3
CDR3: CASSSDYWDTQYF
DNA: TGTGCCAGCAGTTCCGACTACTGGGATACGCAGTATTTT

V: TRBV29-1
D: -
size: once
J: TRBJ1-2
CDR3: CSAFQGMGYGYTF
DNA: TGCAGCGCCTTTCAGGGGATGGGCTATGGCTACACCTTC

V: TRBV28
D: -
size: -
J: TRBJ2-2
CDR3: CASSFGGTNTGELFF
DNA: TGTGCCAGCAGTTTTGGGGGCACGAACACCGGGGAGCTGTTTTTT

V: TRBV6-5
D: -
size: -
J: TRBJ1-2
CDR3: CASSYEGGNYGYTF
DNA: TGTGCCAGCAGTTACGAGGGGGGGAACTATGGCTACACCTTC

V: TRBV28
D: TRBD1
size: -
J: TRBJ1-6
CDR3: CATSDRDNSPLHF
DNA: TGTGCCACCTCTGACAGGGATAATTCACCCCTCCACTTT

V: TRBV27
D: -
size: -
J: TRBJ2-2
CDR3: CASSLAGRGAGELFF
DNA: TGTGCCAGCAGTTTGGCGGGGCGCGGAGCCGGGGAGCTGTTTTTT

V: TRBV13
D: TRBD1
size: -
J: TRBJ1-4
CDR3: CASSLVTQGDEKLFF
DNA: TGTGCCAGCAGCTTAGTAACCCAGGGGGATGAAAAACTGTTTTTT

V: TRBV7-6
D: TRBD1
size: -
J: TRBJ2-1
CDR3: CASSWDRAPYNEQFF
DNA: TGTGCCAGCAGCTGGGACAGGGCGCCCTACAATGAGCAGTTCTTC

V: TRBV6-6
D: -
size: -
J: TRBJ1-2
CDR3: CASSYGTYVGGYTF
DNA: TGTGCCAGCAGTTACGGGACTTACGTCGGGGGCTACACCTTC

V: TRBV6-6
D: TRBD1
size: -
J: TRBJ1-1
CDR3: CASSLGTGAFF
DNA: TGTGCCAGCAGTCTCGGGACAGGAGCTTTCTTT

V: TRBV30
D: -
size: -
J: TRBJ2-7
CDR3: CAWLPPSRFYEQYF
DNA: TGTGCCTGGCTACCACCATCCAGGTTCTACGAGCAGTACTTC